This TCR beta chain was observed in a study of blood T cell repertoires in COVID-19. Across the whole study: Sources were T cells, B-cell-depleted T cells, or PBMCs; the material itself was cDNA or gDNA.

Original handling: Estimates of nucleated cell counts were drawn from the amplification of reference gene primers. The repertoire was sequenced with immunoSEQ multiplex PCR; TCRdb's copy has only in-frame clones and lacks some. For V, J and clone size, that table is used; D and trimming come from the DNA. The sample contains around 97,000 clones, roughly 79% of which appear only once. V lost 5 bases and J lost 3; bases outside the gene matches: 3. This CDR3 region has 13 residues. Germline-derived CDR1 and CDR2 are MNHEY and SVGAGI. The sequence came from a man between 65 and 85 years old with acute or convalescent COVID-19. Sequenced input: peripheral blood. The chain recombines TRBV6-5 with TRBJ1-2; TRBD1 agrees at 7 bases. This CDR3 reads CASSPTGDYGYTF. The CDR3 DNA reads as TGTGCCAGCAGTCCTACAGGGGACTATGGCTACACCTTC.